One sample yielded the 3 T cell receptor beta chains listed below, sequenced in a study of T cell responses to AZD1222 COVID-19 vaccine (dated by TCRdb to the early 2020s). The time point label for this specimen denotes: about 28 days (+/-7) after the second vaccine dose. What the treatment or condition label conveys for this sample: meningococcal conjugate vaccine given as trial control. The library was built by means of the immunoSEQ multiplex PCR assay. TCRdb obtained this table from immuneACCESS and retained in-frame rearrangements with V and J assigned. These tables miss some clones; where compared with another copy, unresolved V genes account for less than half of the shortfall, and the remainder is unexplained. Within this sample are about 180,000 clones, with 85% to 95% of them counted one time only. Approximately 0.98% of the sample goes to the ten largest clones. The sample consisted of peripheral blood, taken 28 days after the second dose of the MenACWY control vaccine. These TCRs come from an adult who received the MenACWY meningococcal vaccine as a control.

V gene TRBV5-1 combines with J gene TRBJ2-1; 9 bases align to TRBD2. The CDR3 loop spans 17 amino acids. After removal of 7 bases from V and 0 bases from J, the junction contained 11 bases not matched to a gene. Germline V gene sequence: CDR1 SGHRS, CDR2 YFSETQ. This CDR3 is CASQAAGGPPSYNEQFF. The CDR3 DNA sequence: TGCGCCAGCCAGGCTGCGGGGGGGCCCCCCTCCTACAATGAGCAGTTCTTC. The complete variable domain, with remaining parts taken from reference TRBV5-1 and TRBJ2-1, reads KAGVTQTPRYLIKTRGQQVTLSCSPISGHRSVSWYQQTPGQGLQFLFEYFSETQRNKGNFPGRFSGRQFSNSRSEMNVSTLELGDSALYLCASQAAGGPPSYNEQFFGPGTRLTVL.

This chain connects TRBV28 to TRBJ1-2; D unclear. The V end lost 4 bases, the J end lost 3 bases, and 9 bases lay between the germline ends. The germline gives CDR1 MDHEN, CDR2 SYDVKM. This CDR3 is built from 13 residues. This chain's CDR3 is CASSSQTDYGYTF. CDR3 DNA: TGTGCCAGCAGTTCCCAGACGGACTATGGCTACACCTTC.

The rearrangement links TRBV3-1 (or the pseudogene TRBV3-2) to TRBJ1-2; 8 nucleotides align to TRBD1. The CDR3 totals 16 residues. J lost 1 base, V lost 4 bases, and 8 bases had no gene match. CDR1 and CDR2 (germline): LGHDT, YNNKEL (reference sequence). CDR3 region: CASSRDRSSINYGYTF. CDR3 nucleotides: TGTGCCAGCAGCCGGGACAGGTCCTCGATTAACTATGGCTACACCTTC.